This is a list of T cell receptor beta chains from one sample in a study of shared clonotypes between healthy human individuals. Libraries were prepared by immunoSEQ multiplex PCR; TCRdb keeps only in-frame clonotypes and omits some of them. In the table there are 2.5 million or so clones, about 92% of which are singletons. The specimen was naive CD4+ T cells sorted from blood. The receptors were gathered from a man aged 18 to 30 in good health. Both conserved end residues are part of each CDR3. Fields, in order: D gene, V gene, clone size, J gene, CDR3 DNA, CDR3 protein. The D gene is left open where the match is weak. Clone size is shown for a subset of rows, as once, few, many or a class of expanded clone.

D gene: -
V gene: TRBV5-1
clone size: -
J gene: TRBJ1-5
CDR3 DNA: TGCGCCAGCAGCTTGAGTACCGAACAGCCCCAGCATTTT
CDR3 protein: CASSLSTEQPQHF

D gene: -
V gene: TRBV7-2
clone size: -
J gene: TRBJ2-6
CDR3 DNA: TGTGCCAGCAGCCCCATGGGCAGATTCTTCTCTGGGGCCAACGTCCTGACTTTC
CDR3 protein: CASSPMGRFFSGANVLTF

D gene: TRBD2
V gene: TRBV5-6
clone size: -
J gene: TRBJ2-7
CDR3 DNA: TGTGCCAGCAGCAATAGCGGGGGGCCCTACGAGCAGTACTTC
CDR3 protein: CASSNSGGPYEQYF

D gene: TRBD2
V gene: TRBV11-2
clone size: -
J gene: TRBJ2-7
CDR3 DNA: TGTGCCAGCAGCTCCGGGACTAGCACCACCTACGAGCAGTACTTC
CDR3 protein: CASSSGTSTTYEQYF

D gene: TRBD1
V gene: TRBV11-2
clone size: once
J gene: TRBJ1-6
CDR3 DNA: TGTGCCAGCAGCAATCCGGGACAGAGTACCCCCCTCCACTTT
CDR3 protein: CASSNPGQSTPLHF

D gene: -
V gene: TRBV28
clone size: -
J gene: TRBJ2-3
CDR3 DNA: TGTGCCAGCATCCTTCGACAGGGAGGTTCAGATACGCAGTATTTT
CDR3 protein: CASILRQGGSDTQYF

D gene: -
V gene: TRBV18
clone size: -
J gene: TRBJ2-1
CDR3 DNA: TGTGCCAGCTCACAGAGAGAGAGCTCCTACAATGAGCAGTTCTTC
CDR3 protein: CASSQRESSYNEQFF

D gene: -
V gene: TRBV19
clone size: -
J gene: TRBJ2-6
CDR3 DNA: TGTGCCAGTAGTACAAATGCGCTCTCTGGGGCCAACGTCCTGACTTTC
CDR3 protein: CASSTNALSGANVLTF

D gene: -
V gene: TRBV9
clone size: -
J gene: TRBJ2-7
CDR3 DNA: TGTGCCAGCAGCGTGACAGATGGACAGAGCTACGAGCAGTACTTC
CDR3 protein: CASSVTDGQSYEQYF

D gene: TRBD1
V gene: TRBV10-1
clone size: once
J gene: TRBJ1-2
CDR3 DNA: TGCGCCAGCAGTGAGGAACAGGGGTCCGTCTATGGCTACACCTTC
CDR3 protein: CASSEEQGSVYGYTF

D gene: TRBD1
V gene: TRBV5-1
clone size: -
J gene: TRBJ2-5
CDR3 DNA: TGCGCCAGCAGCTCGCCGGGACAGCTAGGTCAAGAGACCCAGTACTTC
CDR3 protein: CASSSPGQLGQETQYF

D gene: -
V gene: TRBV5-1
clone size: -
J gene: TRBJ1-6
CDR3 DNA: TGCGCCAGCAGCTTGGCTGGACAGTCGCGATCACCCCTCCACTTT
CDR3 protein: CASSLAGQSRSPLHF

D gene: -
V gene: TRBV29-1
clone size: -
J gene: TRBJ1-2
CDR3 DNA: TGCAGCGTTGAGCCCGATAACTATGGCTACACCTTC
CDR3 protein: CSVEPDNYGYTF

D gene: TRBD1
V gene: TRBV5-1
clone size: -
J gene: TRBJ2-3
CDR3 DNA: TGCGCCAGCAGCTACGGACAGGGGGGGACAGATACGCAGTATTTT
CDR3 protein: CASSYGQGGTDTQYF

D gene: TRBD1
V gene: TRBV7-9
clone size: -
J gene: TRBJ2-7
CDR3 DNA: TGTGCCAGCAGCTTCGACAGGGGGCTGGACGAGCAGTACTTC
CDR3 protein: CASSFDRGLDEQYF

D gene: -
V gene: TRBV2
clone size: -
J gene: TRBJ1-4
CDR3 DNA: TGTGCCAGCCGTCTCCCGGGGGAAAAACTGTTTTTT
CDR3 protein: CASRLPGEKLFF

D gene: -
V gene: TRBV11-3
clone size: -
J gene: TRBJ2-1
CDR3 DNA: TGTGCCAGCAGCTTAGGGGCGCCATACAATGAGCAGTTCTTC
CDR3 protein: CASSLGAPYNEQFF

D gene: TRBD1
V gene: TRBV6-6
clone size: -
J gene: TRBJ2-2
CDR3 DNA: TGTGCCAGCAGTGGACAGGGGGGCGGCGGGGAGCTGTTTTTT
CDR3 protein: CASSGQGGGGELFF

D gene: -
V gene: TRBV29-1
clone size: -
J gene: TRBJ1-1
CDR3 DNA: TGCAGCGTTGAAGAACAGGGACCTGAAGCTTTCTTT
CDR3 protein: CSVEEQGPEAFF

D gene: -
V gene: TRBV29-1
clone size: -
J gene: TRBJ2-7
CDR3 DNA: TGCAGCGTTGCGTCAGGGATCAACGAGCAGTACTTC
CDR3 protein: CSVASGINEQYF

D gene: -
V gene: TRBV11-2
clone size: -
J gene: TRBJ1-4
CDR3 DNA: TGTGCCAGCAGCTTAATCAGGGCCAGGGGAAATGAAAAACTGTTTTTT
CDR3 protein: CASSLIRARGNEKLFF

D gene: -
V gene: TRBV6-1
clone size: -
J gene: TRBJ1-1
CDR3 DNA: TGTGCCAGCAGTGAGCGGGCCGGGGGTCAGGGCACTGAAGCTTTCTTT
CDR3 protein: CASSERAGGQGTEAFF

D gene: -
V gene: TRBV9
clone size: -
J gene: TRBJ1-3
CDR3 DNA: TGTGCCAGCAGCCCCCCTCAGAGCTCTGGAAACACCATATATTTT
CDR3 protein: CASSPPQSSGNTIYF

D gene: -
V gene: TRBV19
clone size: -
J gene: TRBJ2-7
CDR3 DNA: TGTGCCAGTAGTAGGGGAAGGGAAGTGAGCGAGCAGTACTTC
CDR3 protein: CASSRGREVSEQYF

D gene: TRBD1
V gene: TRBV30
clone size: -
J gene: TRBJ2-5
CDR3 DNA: TGTGCCTGGAGTGTATTGTCAGGGGGAAAAGAGACCCAGTACTTC
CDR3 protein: CAWSVLSGGKETQYF

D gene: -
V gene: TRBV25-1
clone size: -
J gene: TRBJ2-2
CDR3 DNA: TGTGCCAGCAGTACCGGGAGCGGCACCGGGGAGCTGTTTTTT
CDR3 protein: CASSTGSGTGELFF

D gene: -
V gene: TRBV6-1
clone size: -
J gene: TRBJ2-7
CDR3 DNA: TGTGCCAGCAGTGAAGCCGGGGTCACCTACGAGCAGTACTTC
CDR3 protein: CASSEAGVTYEQYF

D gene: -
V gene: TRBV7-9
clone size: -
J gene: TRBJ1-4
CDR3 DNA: TGTGCCAGCAGCCCCTACTCCGGGACACCTAATGAAAAACTGTTTTTT
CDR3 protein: CASSPYSGTPNEKLFF

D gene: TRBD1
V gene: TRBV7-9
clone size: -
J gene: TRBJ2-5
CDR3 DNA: TGTGCCAGCAGCCGGGACAGAATAGAGACCCAGTACTTC
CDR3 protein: CASSRDRIETQYF

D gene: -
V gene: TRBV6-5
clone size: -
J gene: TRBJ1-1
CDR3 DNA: TGTGCCAGCAGTTATAATGGGAACACTGAAGCTTTCTTT
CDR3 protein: CASSYNGNTEAFF

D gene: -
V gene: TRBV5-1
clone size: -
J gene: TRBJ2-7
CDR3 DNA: TGCGCCAGCGGGCAACAGGGAGCCTACGAGCAGTACTTC
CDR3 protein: CASGQQGAYEQYF

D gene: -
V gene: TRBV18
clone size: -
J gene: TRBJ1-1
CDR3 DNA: TGTGCCAGCTCACCGTTACAACTGAACACTGAAGCTTTCTTT
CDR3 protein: CASSPLQLNTEAFF

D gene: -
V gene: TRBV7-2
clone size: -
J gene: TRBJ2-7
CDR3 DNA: TGTGCCAGCACCGATCTAGGCTACGAGCAGTACTTC
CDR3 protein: CASTDLGYEQYF

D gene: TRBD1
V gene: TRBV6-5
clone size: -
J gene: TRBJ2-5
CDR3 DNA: TGTGCCAGCAGGGGACAGGGGAGCGGGTCAGAGACCCAGTACTTC
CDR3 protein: CASRGQGSGSETQYF

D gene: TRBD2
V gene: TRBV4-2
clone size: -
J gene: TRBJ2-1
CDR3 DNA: TGTGCCAGCAGCCAAATCACCGGGACTAGCGGGGATGTTGAGCAGTTCTTC
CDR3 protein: CASSQITGTSGDVEQFF

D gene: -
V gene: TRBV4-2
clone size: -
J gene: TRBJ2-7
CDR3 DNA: TGTGCCAGCAGCGATGCCGGGTCAGGGTACGAGCAGTACTTC
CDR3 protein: CASSDAGSGYEQYF

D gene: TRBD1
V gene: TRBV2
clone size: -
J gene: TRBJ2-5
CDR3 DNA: TGTGCCAGCAAAAGACAGGGGATAGGGGAAGAGACCCAGTACTTC
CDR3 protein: CASKRQGIGEETQYF

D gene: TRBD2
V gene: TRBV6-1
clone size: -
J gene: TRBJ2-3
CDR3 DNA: TGTGCCAGCAGTACCCTCAGCGGGAGTGAAGGTACGCAGTATTTT
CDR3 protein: CASSTLSGSEGTQYF

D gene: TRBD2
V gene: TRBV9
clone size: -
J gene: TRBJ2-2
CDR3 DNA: TGTGCCAGCAGCCTACTAGCGTCGAACACCGGGGAGCTGTTTTTT
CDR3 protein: CASSLLASNTGELFF

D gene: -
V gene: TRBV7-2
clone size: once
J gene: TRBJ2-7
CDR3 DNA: TGTGCCAGCAGCTTGGAACAGAACTACGAGCAGTACTTC
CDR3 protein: CASSLEQNYEQYF

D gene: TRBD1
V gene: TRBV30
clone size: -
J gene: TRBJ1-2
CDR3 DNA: TGTGCCTGGGGGACTCCGGTACAGGGGGCGCGAGGCTACACCTTC
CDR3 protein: CAWGTPVQGARGYTF

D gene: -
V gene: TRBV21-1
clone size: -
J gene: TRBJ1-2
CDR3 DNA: TGTGCCAGCAGCAAAGCCGTCAGCGCCTATGGCTACACCTTC
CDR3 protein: CASSKAVSAYGYTF

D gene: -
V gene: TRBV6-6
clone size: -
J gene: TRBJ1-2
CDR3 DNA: TGTGCCAGCAGTCCAACCATGGGCTATGGCTACACCTTC
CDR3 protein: CASSPTMGYGYTF

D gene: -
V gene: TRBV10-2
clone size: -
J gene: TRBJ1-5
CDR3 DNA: TGCGCCAGCAGTCAGGGGTCGGATCAGCCCCAGCATTTT
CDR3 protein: CASSQGSDQPQHF

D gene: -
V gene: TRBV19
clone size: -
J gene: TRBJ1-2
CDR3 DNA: TGTGCCAGTAGTATAGATCGACAGAAATTCTATGGCTACACCTTC
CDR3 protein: CASSIDRQKFYGYTF

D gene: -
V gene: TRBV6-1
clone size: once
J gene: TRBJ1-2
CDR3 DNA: TGTGCCAGCAGTGAAATTCACAGGCCAAGCTCGCCGGGCTACACCTTC
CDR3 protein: CASSEIHRPSSPGYTF

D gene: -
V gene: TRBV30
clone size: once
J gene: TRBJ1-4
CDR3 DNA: TGTGCCTGGAGGCCCAGGATATGGGGGGTTAATGAAAAACTGTTTTTT
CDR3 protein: CAWRPRIWGVNEKLFF

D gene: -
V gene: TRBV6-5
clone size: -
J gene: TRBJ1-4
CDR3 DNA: TGTGCCACAGCGGGGTCGGCTAATGAAAAACTGTTTTTT
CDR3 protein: CATAGSANEKLFF

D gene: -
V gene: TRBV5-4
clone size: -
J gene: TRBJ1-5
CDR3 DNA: TGTGCCAGCAGCTTGGGGGGAGTGAATCAGCCCCAGCATTTT
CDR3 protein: CASSLGGVNQPQHF

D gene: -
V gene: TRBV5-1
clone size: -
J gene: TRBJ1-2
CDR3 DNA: TGCGCCAGCAGCCCTCACGGGAACTATGGCTACACCTTC
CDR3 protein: CASSPHGNYGYTF

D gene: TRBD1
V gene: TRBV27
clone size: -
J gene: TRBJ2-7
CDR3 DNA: TGTGCCAGCAGTTCGTCCGGGACAGGGTTTGGCGAGCAGTACTTC
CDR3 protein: CASSSSGTGFGEQYF

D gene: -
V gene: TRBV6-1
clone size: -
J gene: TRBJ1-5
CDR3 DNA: TGTGCCAGCAGTAGGGGACCCAATCAGCCCCAGCATTTT
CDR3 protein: CASSRGPNQPQHF

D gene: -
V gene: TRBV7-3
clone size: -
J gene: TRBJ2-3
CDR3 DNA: TGTGCCAGCAGCCAGGGGGGCAGGTGGTCAGATACGCAGTATTTT
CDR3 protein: CASSQGGRWSDTQYF

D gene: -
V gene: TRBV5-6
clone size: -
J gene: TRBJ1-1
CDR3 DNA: TGTGCCAGCAGCCTAGTTCCGAACACTGAAGCTTTCTTT
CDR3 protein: CASSLVPNTEAFF

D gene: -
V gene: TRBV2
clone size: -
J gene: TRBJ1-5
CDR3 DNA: TGTGCCAGCAGTGCTGAGGTCCTTTATAGCAATCAGCCCCAGCATTTT
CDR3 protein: CASSAEVLYSNQPQHF